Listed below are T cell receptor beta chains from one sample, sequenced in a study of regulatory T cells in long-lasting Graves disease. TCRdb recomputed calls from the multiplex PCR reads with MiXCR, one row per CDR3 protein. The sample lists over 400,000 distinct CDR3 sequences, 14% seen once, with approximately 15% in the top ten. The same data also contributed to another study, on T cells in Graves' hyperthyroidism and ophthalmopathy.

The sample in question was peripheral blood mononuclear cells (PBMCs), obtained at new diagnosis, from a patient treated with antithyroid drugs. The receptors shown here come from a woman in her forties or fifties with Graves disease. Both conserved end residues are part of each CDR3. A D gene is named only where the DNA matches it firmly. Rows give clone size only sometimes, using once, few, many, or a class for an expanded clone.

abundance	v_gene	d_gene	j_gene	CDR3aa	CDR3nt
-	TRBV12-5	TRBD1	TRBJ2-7	CASGLDRGCSYEQYF	TGTGCCAGTGGGCTAGACAGGGGGTGCTCCTACGAGCAGTACTTC
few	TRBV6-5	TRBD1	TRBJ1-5	CASSYMTGRNQPQHF	TGTGCCAGCAGTTACATGACAGGGAGGAATCAGCCCCAGCATTTT
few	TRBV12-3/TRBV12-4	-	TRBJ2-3	CASGGRVYGTDTQYF	TGTGCCAGCGGGGGGCGGGTATACGGGACAGATACGCAGTATTTT
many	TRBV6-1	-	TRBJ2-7	CASRPGTGRRYEQYF	TGTGCCAGCCGGCCCGGGACCGGGCGGAGATACGAGCAGTACTTC
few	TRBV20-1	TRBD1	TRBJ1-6	CSARDSRQGEENSPLHF	TGCAGTGCTAGAGATAGCAGGCAGGGGGAAGAGAATTCACCCCTCCACTTT
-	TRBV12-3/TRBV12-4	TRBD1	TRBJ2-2	CASSPLTGVKANTGELFF	TGTGCCAGCAGTCCATTGACAGGGGTGAAGGCGAACACCGGGGAGCTGTTTTTT
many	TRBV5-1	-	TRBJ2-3	CASSRNGDGADTQYF	TGCGCCAGCAGCCGGAACGGGGACGGAGCAGATACGCAGTATTTT
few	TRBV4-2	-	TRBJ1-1	CASSQGRRHTEAFF	TGTGCCAGCAGCCAAGGGAGGCGTCACACTGAAGCTTTCTTT
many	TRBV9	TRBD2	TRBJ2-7	CASSAGTSGISEQYF	TGTGCCAGCAGCGCTGGGACTAGCGGGATTTCCGAGCAGTACTTC
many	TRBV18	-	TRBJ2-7	CASSPTGLNEQYF	TGTGCCAGCTCACCAACAGGGTTAAACGAGCAGTACTTC
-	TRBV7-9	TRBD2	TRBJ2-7	CASSSVRAGSYEQYF	TGTGCCAGCAGCTCCGTCAGAGCGGGATCCTACGAGCAGTACTTC
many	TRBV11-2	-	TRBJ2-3	CASSLYTDTQYF	TGTGCCAGCAGCTTATACACAGATACGCAGTATTTT
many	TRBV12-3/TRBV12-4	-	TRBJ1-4	CASSLGVATNEKLFF	TGTGCCAGCAGTTTAGGGGTAGCGACTAATGAAAAACTGTTTTTT
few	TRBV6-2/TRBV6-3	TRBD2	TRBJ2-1	CASRQSGDLQLQQFF	TGTGCCAGCAGGCAAAGCGGGGATCTACAGTTACAGCAGTTCTTC
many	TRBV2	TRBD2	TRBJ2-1	CASSRTSGYTEEQFF	TGTGCCAGCAGCCGGACTAGCGGGTATACGGAGGAGCAGTTCTTC
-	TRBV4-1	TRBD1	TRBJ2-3	CASSQRRDRSTDTQYF	TGCGCCAGCAGCCAGCGCCGGGACAGAAGCACAGATACGCAGTATTTT
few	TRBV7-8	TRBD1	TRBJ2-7	CPSSPPGQENYEQYF	TGTCCCAGCAGCCCCCCCGGACAGGAGAACTACGAGCAGTACTTC
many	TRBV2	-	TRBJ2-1	CASHNLQSPGYEQFF	TGTGCCAGCCACAACTTACAGTCCCCTGGGTATGAGCAGTTCTTC
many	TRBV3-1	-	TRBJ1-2	CASSQSERYGYTF	TGTGCCAGCAGCCAATCGGAGAGATATGGCTACACCTTC
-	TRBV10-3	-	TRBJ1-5	CAISEDGRGPQHF	TGTGCCATCAGTGAGGACGGGAGGGGGCCCCAGCATTTT
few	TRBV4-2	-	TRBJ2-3	CASSQDLEGASTDTQYF	TGTGCCAGCAGCCAAGATCTGGAGGGGGCAAGCACAGATACGCAGTATTTT